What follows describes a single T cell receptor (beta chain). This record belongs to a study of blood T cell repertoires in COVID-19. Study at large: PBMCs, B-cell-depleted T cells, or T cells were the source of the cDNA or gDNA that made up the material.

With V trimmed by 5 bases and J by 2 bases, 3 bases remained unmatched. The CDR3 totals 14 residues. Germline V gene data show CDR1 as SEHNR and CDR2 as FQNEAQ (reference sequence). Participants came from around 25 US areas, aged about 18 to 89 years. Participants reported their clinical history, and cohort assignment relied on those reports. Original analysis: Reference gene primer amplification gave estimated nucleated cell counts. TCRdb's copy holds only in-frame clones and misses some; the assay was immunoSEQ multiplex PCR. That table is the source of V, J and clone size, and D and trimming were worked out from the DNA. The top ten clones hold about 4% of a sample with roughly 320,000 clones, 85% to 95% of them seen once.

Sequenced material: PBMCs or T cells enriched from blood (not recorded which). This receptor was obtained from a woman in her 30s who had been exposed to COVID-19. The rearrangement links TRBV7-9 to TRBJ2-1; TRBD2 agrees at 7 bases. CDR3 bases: TGTGCCAGCAGCCCCGGGACTACCTACAATGAGCAGTTCTTC. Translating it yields CASSPGTTYNEQFF.